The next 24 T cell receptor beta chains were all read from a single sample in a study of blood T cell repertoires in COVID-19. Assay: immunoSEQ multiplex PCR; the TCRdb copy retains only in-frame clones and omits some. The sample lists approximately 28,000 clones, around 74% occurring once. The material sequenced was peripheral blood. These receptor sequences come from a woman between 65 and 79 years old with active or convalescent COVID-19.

The CDR3 nucleotides read TGTGCCAGCAGGGGGGGACAGGGGGCGTGGGAGACCCAGTACTTC. Amino acids: CASRGGQGAWETQYF. The rearrangement links TRBV6-5 to TRBJ2-5; 12 bases map to TRBD1. CDR1 and CDR2 from the germline V gene are MNHEY and SVGAGI. The V segment lost 6 bases and the J segment 5 bases; nucleotides outside the gene matches: 7. The CDR3 is 15 residues long.

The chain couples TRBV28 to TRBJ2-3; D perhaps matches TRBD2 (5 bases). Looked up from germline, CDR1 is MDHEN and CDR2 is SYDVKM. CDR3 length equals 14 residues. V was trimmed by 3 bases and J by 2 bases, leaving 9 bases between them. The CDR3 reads CASSFSGPTDTQYF. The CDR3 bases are TGTGCCAGCAGTTTCAGCGGCCCCACAGATACGCAGTATTTT.

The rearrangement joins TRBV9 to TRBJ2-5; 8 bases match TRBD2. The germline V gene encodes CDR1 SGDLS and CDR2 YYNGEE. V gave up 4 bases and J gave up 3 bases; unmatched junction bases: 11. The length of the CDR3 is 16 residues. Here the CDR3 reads CASSPRGGTREETQYF. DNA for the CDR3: TGTGCCAGCAGCCCTCGGGGCGGGACTAGGGAAGAGACCCAGTACTTC.

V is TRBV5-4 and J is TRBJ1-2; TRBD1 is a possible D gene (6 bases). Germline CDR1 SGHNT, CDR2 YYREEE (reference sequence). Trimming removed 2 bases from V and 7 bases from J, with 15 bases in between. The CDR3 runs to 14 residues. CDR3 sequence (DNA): TGTGCCAGCAGCTTAAAATTACAGGGAAGTGGCTACACCTTC. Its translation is CASSLKLQGSGYTF.

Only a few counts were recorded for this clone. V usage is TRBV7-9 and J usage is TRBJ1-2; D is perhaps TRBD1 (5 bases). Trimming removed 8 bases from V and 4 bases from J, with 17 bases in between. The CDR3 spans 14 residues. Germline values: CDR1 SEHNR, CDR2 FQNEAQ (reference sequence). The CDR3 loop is CASGPREGLYGYTF. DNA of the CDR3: TGTGCCAGCGGACCCCGGGAGGGGCTCTATGGCTACACCTTC.

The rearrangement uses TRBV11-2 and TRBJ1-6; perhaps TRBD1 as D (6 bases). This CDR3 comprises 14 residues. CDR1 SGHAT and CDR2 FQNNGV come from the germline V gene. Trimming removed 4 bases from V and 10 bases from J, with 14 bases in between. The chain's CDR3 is CASSSQGGNSPLHF. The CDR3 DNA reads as TGTGCCAGCAGCTCCCAAGGGGGAAACTCACCCCTCCACTTT.

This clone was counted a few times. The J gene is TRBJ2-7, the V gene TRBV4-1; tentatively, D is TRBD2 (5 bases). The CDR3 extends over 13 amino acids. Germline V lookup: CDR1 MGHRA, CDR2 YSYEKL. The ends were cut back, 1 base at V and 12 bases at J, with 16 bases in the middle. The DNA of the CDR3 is TGCGCCAGCAGCCAAGGCTTGGTCGGGGATCGGTACTTC. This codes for CASSQGLVGDRYF.

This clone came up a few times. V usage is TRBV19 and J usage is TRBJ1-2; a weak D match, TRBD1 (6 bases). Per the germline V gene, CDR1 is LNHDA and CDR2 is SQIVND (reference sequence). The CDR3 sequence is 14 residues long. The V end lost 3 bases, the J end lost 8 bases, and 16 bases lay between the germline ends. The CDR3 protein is CASSILRGADGYTF. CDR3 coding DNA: TGTGCCAGTAGTATCCTTCGGGGGGCGGACGGCTACACCTTC.

CDR3 DNA: TGTGCCAGCTCACCAGCAGGGACAGGGATCACCGGGGAGCTGTTTTTT. This translates into CASSPAGTGITGELFF. The chain uses TRBV18 and TRBJ2-2; 9 bases are shared with TRBD1. V dropped 2 bases and J dropped 4; count of bases not matched to a gene: 5. This CDR3 region has 16 residues. CDR1 and CDR2 (germline): KGHSH, LQKENI.

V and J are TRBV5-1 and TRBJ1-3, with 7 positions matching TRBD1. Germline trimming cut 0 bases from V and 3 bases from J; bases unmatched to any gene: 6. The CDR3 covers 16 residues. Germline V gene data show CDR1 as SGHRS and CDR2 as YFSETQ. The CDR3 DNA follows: TGCGCCAGCAGCTTGGAAGGCAGGGGGTATGGAAACACCATATATTTT. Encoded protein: CASSLEGRGYGNTIYF.

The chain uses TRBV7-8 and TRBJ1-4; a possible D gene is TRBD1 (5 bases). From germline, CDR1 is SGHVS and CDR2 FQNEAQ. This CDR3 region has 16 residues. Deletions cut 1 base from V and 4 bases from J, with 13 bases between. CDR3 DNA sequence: TGTGCCAGCAGCTTAGGGGTGCAGGGCATTAATGAAAAACTGTTTTTT. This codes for CASSLGVQGINEKLFF.

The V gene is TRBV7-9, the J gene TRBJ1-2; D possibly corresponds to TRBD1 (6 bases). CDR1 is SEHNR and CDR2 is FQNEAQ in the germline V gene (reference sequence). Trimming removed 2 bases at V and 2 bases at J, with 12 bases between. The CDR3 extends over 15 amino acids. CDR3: CASSLLSGANYGYTF. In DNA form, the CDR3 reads TGTGCCAGCAGCTTATTGTCAGGGGCCAACTATGGCTACACCTTC.

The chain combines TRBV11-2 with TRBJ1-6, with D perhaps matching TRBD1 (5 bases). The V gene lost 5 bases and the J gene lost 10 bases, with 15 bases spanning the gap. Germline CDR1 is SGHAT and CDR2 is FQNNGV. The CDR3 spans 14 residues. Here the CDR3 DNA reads TGTGCCAGCAGCCACCGACAGAATGGATCACCCCTCCACTTT. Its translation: CASSHRQNGSPLHF.

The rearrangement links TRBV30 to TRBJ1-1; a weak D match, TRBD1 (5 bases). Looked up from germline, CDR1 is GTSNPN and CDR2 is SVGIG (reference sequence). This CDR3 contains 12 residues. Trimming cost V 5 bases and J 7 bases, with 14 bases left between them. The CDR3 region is CAWGVGGNEAFF. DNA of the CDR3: TGTGCCTGGGGGGTCGGGGGGAATGAAGCTTTCTTT. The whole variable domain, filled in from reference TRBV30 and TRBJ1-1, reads SQTIHQWPATLVQPVGSPLSLECTVEGTSNPNLYWYRQAAGRGLQLLFYSVGIGQISSEVPQNLSASRPQDRQFILSSKKLLLSDSGFYLCAWGVGGNEAFFGQGTRLTVV.

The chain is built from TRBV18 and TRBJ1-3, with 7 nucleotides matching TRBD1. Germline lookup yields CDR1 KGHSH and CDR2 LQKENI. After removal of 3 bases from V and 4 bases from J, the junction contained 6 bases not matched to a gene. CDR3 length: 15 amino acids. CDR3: CASSPYRGGGNTIYF. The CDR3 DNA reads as TGTGCCAGCTCACCGTACAGGGGTGGAGGAAACACCATATATTTT.

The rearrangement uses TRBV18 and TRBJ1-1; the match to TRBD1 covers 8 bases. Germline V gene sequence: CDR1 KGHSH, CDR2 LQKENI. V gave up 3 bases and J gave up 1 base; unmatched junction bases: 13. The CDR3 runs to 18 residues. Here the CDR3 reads CASSPRQGALSTNTEAFF. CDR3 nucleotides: TGTGCCAGCTCACCCCGGCAGGGGGCTTTGTCCACGAACACTGAAGCTTTCTTT. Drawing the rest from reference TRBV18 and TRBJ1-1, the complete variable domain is NAGVMQNPRHLVRRRGQEARLRCSPMKGHSHVYWYRQLPEEGLKFMVYLQKENIIDESGMPKERFSAEFPKEGPSILRIQQVVRGDSAAYFCASSPRQGALSTNTEAFFGQGTRLTVV.

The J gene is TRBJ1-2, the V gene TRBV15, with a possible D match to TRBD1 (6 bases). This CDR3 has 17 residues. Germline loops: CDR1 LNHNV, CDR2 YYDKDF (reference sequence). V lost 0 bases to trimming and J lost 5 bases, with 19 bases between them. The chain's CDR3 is CATSRDHSWGRSYGYTF. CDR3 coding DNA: TGTGCCACCAGCAGAGATCATTCGTGGGGGCGTTCTTATGGCTACACCTTC.

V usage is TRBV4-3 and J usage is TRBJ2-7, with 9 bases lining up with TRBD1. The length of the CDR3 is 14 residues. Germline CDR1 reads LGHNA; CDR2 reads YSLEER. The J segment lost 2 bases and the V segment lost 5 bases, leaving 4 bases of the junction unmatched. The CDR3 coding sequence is TGCGCCAGCAGCACCCGGACAGGGGCCTACGAGCAGTACTTC. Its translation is CASSTRTGAYEQYF.

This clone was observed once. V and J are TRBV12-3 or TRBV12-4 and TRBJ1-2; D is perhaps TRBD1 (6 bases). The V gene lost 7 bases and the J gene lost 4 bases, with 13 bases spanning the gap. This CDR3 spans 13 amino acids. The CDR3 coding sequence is TGTGCCAGCAATCAAACAGGGACCTATGGCTACACCTTC. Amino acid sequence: CASNQTGTYGYTF.

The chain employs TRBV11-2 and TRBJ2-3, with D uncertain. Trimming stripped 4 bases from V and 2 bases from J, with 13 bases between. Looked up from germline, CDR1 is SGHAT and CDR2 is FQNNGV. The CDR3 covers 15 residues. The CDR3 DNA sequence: TGTGCCAGCAGCTCAGGATGGCTCGCCACAGATACGCAGTATTTT. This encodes CASSSGWLATDTQYF.

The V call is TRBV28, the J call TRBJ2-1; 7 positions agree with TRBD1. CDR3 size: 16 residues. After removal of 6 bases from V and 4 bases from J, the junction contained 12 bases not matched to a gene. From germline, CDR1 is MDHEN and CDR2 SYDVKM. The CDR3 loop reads CASREPGQTLYNEQFF. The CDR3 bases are TGTGCCAGCAGAGAACCGGGACAGACATTATACAATGAGCAGTTCTTC.

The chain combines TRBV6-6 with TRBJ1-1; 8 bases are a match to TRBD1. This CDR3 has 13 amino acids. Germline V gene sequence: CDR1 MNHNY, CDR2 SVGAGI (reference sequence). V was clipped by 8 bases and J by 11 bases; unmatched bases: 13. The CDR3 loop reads CASFAQGAGDAFF. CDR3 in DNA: TGTGCCAGCTTTGCGCAGGGGGCTGGAGATGCTTTCTTT.

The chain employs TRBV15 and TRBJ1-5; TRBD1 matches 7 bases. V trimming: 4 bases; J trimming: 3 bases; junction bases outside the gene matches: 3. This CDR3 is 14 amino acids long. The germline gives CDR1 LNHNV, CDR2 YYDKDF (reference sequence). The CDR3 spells CATSKDRINQPQHF. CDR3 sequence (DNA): TGTGCCACCAGCAAGGACAGGATCAATCAGCCCCAGCATTTT.

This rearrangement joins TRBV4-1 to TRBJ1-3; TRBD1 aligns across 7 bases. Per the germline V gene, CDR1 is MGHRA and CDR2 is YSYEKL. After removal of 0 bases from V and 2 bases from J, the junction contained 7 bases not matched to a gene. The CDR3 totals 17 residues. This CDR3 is CASSQDQDRATGNTIYF. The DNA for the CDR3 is TGCGCCAGCAGCCAAGATCAAGACAGGGCGACTGGAAACACCATATATTTT.